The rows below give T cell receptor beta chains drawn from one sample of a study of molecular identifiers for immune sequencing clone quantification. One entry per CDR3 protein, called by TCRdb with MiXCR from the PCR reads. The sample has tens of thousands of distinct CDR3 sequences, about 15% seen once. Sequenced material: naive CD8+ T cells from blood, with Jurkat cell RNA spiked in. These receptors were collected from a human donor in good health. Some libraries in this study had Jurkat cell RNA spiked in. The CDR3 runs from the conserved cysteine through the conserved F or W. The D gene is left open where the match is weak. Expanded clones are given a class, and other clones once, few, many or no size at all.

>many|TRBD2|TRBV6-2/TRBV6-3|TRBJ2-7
CASSYSTSGGPSYEQYF
TGTGCCAGCAGTTACTCGACTAGCGGGGGGCCGTCCTACGAGCAGTACTTC
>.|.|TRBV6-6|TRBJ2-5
CASSYSDRSQETQYF
TGTGCCAGCAGTTACTCCGACAGGAGCCAAGAGACCCAGTACTTC
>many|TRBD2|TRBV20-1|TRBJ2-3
CSVGTSGTDTQYF
TGCAGTGTAGGGACTAGCGGCACAGATACGCAGTATTTT
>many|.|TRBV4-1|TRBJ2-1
CASSTGTRQFF
TGCGCCAGCAGCACAGGGACCCGACAGTTCTTC
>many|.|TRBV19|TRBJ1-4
CASSMRDRREKLFF
TGTGCCAGTAGTATGAGGGACCGCCGGGAAAAACTGTTTTTT
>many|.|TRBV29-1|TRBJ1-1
CSGWNTEAFF
TGCAGCGGATGGAACACTGAAGCTTTCTTT
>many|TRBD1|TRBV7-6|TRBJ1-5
CASSPGTGGGNQPQHF
TGTGCCAGCAGCCCCGGGACAGGGGGCGGAAATCAGCCCCAGCATTTT
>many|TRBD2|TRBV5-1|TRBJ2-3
CASSFPNSGGAVDTQYF
TGCGCCAGCAGCTTCCCCAATAGCGGGGGGGCCGTAGATACGCAGTATTTT
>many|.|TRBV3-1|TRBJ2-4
CASSQEGQVGDIQYF
TGTGCCAGCAGCCAAGAGGGGCAGGTCGGGGACATTCAGTACTTC
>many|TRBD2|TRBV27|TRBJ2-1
CASSLLRIAGGGKEQFF
TGTGCCAGCAGTTTATTAAGAATAGCGGGAGGGGGGAAGGAGCAGTTCTTC
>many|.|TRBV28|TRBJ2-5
CASSPGGLETQYF
TGTGCCAGCAGTCCCGGGGGCCTAGAGACCCAGTACTTC
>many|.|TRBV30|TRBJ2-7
CAWSVDSYEQYF
TGTGCCTGGAGTGTTGACTCCTACGAGCAGTACTTC
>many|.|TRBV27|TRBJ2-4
CASSEGADTAKNIQYF
TGTGCCAGCAGCGAGGGCGCAGACACAGCCAAAAACATTCAGTACTTC
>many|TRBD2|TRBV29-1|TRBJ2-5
CSVEEGLAGPQETQYF
TGCAGCGTTGAAGAAGGGCTAGCGGGGCCGCAAGAGACCCAGTACTTC
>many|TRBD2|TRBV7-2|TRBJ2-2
CASSLPPRDYRNTGELFF
TGTGCCAGCAGCTTACCTCCACGGGACTATCGCAACACCGGGGAGCTGTTTTTT
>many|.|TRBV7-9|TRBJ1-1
CASSQPAWGLNTEAFF
TGTGCCAGCAGCCAGCCGGCTTGGGGATTGAACACTGAAGCTTTCTTT
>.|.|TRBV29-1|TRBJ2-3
CSGEPGVGSDTQYF
TGCAGCGGCGAACCAGGGGTGGGCTCAGATACGCAGTATTTT
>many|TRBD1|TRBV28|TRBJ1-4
CASSFYLGQANEKLFF
TGTGCCAGCAGTTTCTATTTGGGACAGGCAAATGAAAAACTGTTTTTT
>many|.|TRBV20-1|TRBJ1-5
CSARDNYSNQPQHF
TGCAGTGCCAGGGACAACTATAGCAATCAGCCCCAGCATTTT
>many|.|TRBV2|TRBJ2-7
CASSEVMGDYEQYF
TGTGCCAGCAGTGAAGTGATGGGAGACTACGAGCAGTACTTC
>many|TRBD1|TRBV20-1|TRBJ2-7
CSARELGTGTYEQYF
TGCAGTGCTAGAGAGCTGGGGACAGGGACATACGAGCAGTACTTC
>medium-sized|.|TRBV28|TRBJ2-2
CASSSFDRPGTGELFF
TGTGCCAGCAGTTCATTTGACAGGCCGGGCACCGGGGAGCTGTTTTTT
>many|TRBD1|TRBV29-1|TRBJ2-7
CSAETGIEDEQYF
TGCAGCGCAGAGACAGGGATCGAAGACGAGCAGTACTTC
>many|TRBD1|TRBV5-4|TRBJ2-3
CASSFANGPGQGLRTDTQYF
TGTGCCAGCAGCTTTGCAAATGGACCGGGACAGGGCCTTCGCACAGATACGCAGTATTTT
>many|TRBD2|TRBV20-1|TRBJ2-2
CSAPGLAGGPTGELFF
TGCAGTGCCCCGGGACTAGCGGGAGGGCCGACCGGGGAGCTGTTTTTT
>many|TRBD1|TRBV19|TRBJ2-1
CASSLGGDRGKFF
TGTGCCAGTAGTCTGGGGGGAGACAGGGGGAAGTTCTTC
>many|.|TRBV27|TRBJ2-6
CASSSGSGANVLTF
TGTGCCAGCAGTTCCGGCTCTGGGGCCAACGTCCTGACTTTC
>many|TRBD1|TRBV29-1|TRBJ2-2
CSVEVGDSYTGELFF
TGCAGCGTTGAAGTAGGGGACAGCTACACCGGGGAGCTGTTTTTT
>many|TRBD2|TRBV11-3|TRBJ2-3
CASSFSGGSTQYF
TGTGCCAGCAGCTTTAGCGGGGGCTCTACGCAGTATTTT
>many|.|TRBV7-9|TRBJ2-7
CASSVGDYEQYF
TGTGCCAGCAGCGTTGGGGACTACGAGCAGTACTTC
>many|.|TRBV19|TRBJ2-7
CASSPTEGLAYEQYF
TGTGCCAGTAGCCCAACGGAAGGTTTGGCCTACGAGCAGTACTTC
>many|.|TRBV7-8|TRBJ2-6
CASSKTHFSGANVLTF
TGTGCCAGCAGCAAGACCCACTTCTCTGGGGCCAACGTCCTGACTTTC
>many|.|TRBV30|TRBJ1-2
CAWSVLHGSGYTF
TGTGCCTGGAGTGTATTGCACGGCAGTGGCTACACCTTC
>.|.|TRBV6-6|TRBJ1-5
CASSYEQANQPQHF
TGTGCCAGCAGTTACGAACAGGCCAATCAGCCCCAGCATTTT
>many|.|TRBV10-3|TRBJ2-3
CAISAGVGSTDTQYF
TGTGCCATCAGTGCAGGGGTGGGAAGCACAGATACGCAGTATTTT
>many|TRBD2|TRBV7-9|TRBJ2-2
CASSLGTSDGELFF
TGTGCCAGCAGCTTAGGAACTAGCGACGGGGAGCTGTTTTTT
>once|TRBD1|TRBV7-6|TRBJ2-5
CASSLTRTGTGETQYF
TGTGCCAGCAGCTTAACCCGAACAGGGACAGGGGAGACCCAGTACTTC
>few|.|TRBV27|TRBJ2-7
CASSWDGGSQYEQYF
TGTGCCAGCAGTTGGGATGGAGGTAGCCAGTACGAGCAGTACTTC
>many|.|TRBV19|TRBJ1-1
CASSIYETTEAFF
TGTGCCAGTAGTATTTATGAGACCACTGAAGCTTTCTTT
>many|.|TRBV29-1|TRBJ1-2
CSVPGTPYGYTF
TGCAGCGTTCCAGGGACCCCTTATGGCTACACCTTC
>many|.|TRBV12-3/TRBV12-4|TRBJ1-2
CASSPSSEQFYGYTF
TGTGCCAGCAGTCCCTCCTCGGAGCAATTCTATGGCTACACCTTC
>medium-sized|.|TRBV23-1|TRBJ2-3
CASSTKAAPTDTQYF
TGCGCCAGCAGTACCAAAGCGGCGCCCACAGATACGCAGTATTTT
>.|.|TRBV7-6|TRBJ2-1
CASDRGGGLNNEQFF
TGTGCCAGCGATAGAGGCGGGGGCCTAAACAATGAGCAGTTCTTC
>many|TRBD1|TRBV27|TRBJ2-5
CASSSWDRVQETQYF
TGTGCCAGCTCCTCCTGGGACAGGGTACAGGAGACCCAGTACTTC
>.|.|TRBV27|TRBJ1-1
CASSPTTNTEAFF
TGTGCCAGCAGTCCGACAACGAACACTGAAGCTTTCTTC
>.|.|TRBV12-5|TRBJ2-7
CASGLTDSFPYEQYF
TGTGCTAGTGGTTTGACCGACAGTTTCCCCTACGAGCAGTACTTC
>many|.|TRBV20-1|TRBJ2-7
CSARPEGVYYEQYF
TGCAGTGCTAGACCTGAAGGGGTATACTACGAGCAGTACTTC
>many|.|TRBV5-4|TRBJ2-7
CASSRRDNVHEQYF
TGTGCCAGCAGCCGAAGGGACAACGTCCACGAGCAGTACTTC
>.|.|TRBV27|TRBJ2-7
CASSSRGQLYEQYF
TGTGCCAGCAGTTCCCGGGGCCAGCTCTACGAGCAGTACTTC
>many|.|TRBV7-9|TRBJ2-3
CASSSGRVGSSVGDTQYF
TGTGCCAGCAGCTCCGGCCGAGTAGGATCGTCGGTTGGTGATACGCAGTATTTT
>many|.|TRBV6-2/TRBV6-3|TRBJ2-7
CASSAGKYVYEQYF
TGTGCCAGCAGCGCCGGCAAGTACGTCTACGAGCAGTACTTC
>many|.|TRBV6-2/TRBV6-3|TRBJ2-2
CASSYSWGASNTGELFF
TGTGCCAGCAGTTATTCCTGGGGGGCATCGAACACCGGGGAGCTGTTTTTT
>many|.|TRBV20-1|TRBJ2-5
CSARFSGAQYF
TGCAGTGCTAGGTTTTCGGGGGCCCAGTACTTC